This T cell receptor beta chain was recovered during a study of shared clonotypes between healthy human individuals. Per the germline V gene, CDR1 is MNHNY and CDR2 is SVGAGI (reference sequence). The CDR3 contains 14 residues. Trimming removed 5 bases from V and 1 base from J, with 8 bases in between. CD45RO negativity and positive selection for CCR7 defined naive CD8 cells, a population that excluded terminally differentiated effector memory CD45RA+ cells. TCRdb's table, derived via immunoSEQ multiplex PCR, lists solely in-frame clones and lacks some. This sample has some 2,000,000 clones, with approximately 94% found just once.

The material sequenced was naive CD8+ T cells sorted from blood. The receptor's source is a man aged 18-30 years in good health. The rearrangement joins TRBV6-6 to TRBJ2-2, with D hard to call. This CDR3 is CASSPTMNTGELFF. In nucleotides, the CDR3 is TGTGCCAGCAGTCCTACAATGAACACCGGGGAGCTGTTTTTT.